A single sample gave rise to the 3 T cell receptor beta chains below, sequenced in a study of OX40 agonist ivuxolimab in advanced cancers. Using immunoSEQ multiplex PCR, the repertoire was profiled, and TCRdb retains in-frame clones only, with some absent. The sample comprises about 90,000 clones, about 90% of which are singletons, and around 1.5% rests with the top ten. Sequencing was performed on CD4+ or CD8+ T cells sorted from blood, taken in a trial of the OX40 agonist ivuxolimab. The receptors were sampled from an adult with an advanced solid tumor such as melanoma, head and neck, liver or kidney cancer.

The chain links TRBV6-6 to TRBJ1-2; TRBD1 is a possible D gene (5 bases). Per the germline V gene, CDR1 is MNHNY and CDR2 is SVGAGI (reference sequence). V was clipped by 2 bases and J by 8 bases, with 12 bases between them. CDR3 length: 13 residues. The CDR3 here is CASSYTGTEGYTF. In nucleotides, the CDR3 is TGTGCCAGCAGTTACACCGGGACGGAAGGCTACACCTTC.

For the CDR3, the DNA is TGTGCCAGCAGCTTAGCGACCTACGGGACAGCTAATGAAAAACTGTTTTTT. The encoded protein is CASSLATYGTANEKLFF. The chain joins TRBV11-2 to TRBJ1-4; TRBD1 agrees at 7 bases. The CDR3 consists of 17 residues. Germline CDR1 reads SGHAT; CDR2 reads FQNNGV. The V and J ends lost 1 base and 3 bases, in that order; junction bases with no gene match: 8.

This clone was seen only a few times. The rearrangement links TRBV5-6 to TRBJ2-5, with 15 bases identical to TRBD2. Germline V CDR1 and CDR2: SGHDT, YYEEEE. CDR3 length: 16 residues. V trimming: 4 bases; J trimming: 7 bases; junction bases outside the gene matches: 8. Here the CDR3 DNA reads TGTGCCAGCAGCCCCTGGACTAGCGGGAGGGTTTTGACCCAGTACTTC. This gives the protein CASSPWTSGRVLTQYF.